This entry describes one TCR beta chain. Its matching antigen is unknown. The CDR3 runs to 13 residues. Germline V gene data show CDR1 as SGHRS and CDR2 as YFSETQ. Trimming removed 3 bases at V and 10 bases at J, with 14 bases between. PCR amplification relied on 60 Vbeta primers (plus 13 Jbeta primers). Profiled with immunoSEQ multiplex PCR; TCRdb holds only in-frame clones, not every one. The repertoire has some 150,000 clones, 55% to 70% of them found once; the top ten carry roughly 6.8%. This sample stems from a study of cytomegalovirus exposure and HLA in healthy donors. General study results and limits: There was a cluster of highly shared sequence variants that was likely a sequencing artifact. An analysis that came later showed most CMV-associated TCR beta chains appearing HLA-restricted.

Though nominally healthy at sampling, donors likely had unrecorded immune exposures. This chain joins TRBV5-1 and TRBJ2-1; D is unresolved. Sequencing was performed on PBMCs. The TCR was taken from a woman in her fifties or sixties in good health and CMV-seropositive. Here the CDR3 DNA reads TGCGCCAGCAGCTCCTTCTGGGCTCAGGAGCAGTTCTTC. Its protein is CASSSFWAQEQFF.